Shown below are 3 T cell receptor beta chains from a single sample sequenced in a study of T cell changes during pregnancy in multiple sclerosis. TCRdb's table, derived via immunoSEQ multiplex PCR, lists solely in-frame clones and lacks some. The repertoire has 90,000 or so clones, about 92% of them found once; the top ten carry over 1.5%. The source was peripheral blood, collected in the first trimester of pregnancy. These receptors were collected from a female donor with multiple sclerosis, enrolled in a pregnancy study.

The gene calls are TRBV6-1 and TRBJ1-2, with D possibly TRBD1 on 6 matching bases. Germline V gene sequence: CDR1 MNHNS, CDR2 SASEGT. The ends were cut back, 0 bases at V and 4 bases at J, with 12 bases in the middle. This CDR3 is built from 15 residues. CDR3 region: CASSEAKTGGYGYTF. The CDR3, as DNA: TGTGCCAGCAGTGAAGCCAAGACAGGTGGCTATGGCTACACCTTC.

V usage is TRBV9 and J usage is TRBJ2-7; 10 bases align to TRBD2. The V gene's germline CDR1 is SGDLS and CDR2 YYNGEE. CDR3 length equals 15 residues. J gave up 3 bases and V 0 bases, and 3 bases lay outside the gene matches. The CDR3 is CASSVGAGGRYEQYF. CDR3 bases: TGTGCCAGCAGCGTAGGAGCGGGAGGGCGCTACGAGCAGTACTTC.

The chain has TRBV5-1 and TRBJ2-1, with TRBD2 matching over 9 bases. There are 15 residues in the CDR3. Trimming removed 2 bases from V and 9 bases from J; junction bases left unmatched: 9. Germline V gene sequence: CDR1 SGHRS, CDR2 YFSETQ. The CDR3 DNA sequence: TGCGCCAGCAGCTTAACCCCGGGACTAGCTTCTGAGCAGTTCTTC. Amino acids: CASSLTPGLASEQFF. The entire variable domain, with the rest obtained from reference TRBV5-1 and TRBJ2-1, is as follows: KAGVTQTPRYLIKTRGQQVTLSCSPISGHRSVSWYQQTPGQGLQFLFEYFSETQRNKGNFPGRFSGRQFSNSRSEMNVSTLELGDSALYLCASSLTPGLASEQFFGPGTRLTVL.